Reported below is one T cell receptor (beta chain). As yet, its antigen is unknown. TCRdb reprocessed the reads with MiXCR, giving one entry per CDR3 protein. The sample contains about 830,000 distinct CDR3 sequences, 32% of which appear only once. These data originate in a study of T cell repertoires in cytomegalovirus infection. Overall study: HLA-C-restricted CMV epitopes, recently identified, and well-studied HLA-B-restricted ones were used by the study. Public TCR beta signatures provided an indication of both CMV infection and a matching HLA type.

Germline CDR1 is SGHTA and CDR2 is FQGNSA. The CDR3 runs to 12 residues. Overall study results and limits: HLA-C-restricted CMV clonotypes gave the most frequent clonotype in two of eight donors. Totalled public TCR beta family frequency picked out people who carried CMV plus the relevant HLA.

The receptor's source is a human donor in good health (CMV status not recorded). Some clones in this sample may be carry-over from other donors' samples. The source was cultured CD8+ T cells from PBMCs, collected from culture after CMV antigen stimulation. The chain carries TRBV7-2 and TRBJ2-3, with a weak D call TRBD1 (6 bases). The CDR3 protein is CAGTGSTDTQYF. In DNA form, the CDR3 reads TGTGCGGGAACAGGGAGCACAGATACGCAGTATTTT.